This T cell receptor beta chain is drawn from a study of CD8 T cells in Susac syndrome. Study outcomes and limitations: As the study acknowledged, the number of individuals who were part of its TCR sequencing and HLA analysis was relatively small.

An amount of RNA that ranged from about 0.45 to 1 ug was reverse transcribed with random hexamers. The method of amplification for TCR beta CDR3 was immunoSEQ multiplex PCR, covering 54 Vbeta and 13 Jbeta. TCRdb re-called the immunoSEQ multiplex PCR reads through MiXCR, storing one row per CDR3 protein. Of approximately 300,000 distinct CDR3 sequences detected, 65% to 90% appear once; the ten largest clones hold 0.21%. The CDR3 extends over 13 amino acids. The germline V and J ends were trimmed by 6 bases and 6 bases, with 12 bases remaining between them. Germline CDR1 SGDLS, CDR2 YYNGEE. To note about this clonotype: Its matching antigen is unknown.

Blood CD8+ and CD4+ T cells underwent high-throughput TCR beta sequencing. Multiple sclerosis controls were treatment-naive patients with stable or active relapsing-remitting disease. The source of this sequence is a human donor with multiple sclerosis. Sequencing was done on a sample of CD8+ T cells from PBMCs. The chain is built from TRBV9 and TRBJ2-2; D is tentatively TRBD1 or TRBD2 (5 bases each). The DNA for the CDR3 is TGTGCCAGCACCCAAGGGACGTCCGGGGAGCTGTTTTTT. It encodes CASTQGTSGELFF.